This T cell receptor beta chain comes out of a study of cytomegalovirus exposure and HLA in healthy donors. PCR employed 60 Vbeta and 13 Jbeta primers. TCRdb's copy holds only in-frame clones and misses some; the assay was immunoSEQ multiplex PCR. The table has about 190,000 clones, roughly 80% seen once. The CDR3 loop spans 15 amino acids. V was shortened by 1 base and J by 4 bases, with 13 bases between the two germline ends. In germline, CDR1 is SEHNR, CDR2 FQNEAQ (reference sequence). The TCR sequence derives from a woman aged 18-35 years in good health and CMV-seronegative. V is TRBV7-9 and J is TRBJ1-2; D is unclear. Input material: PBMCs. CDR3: CASSLEPEIRYGYTF. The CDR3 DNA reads TGTGCCAGCAGCTTAGAGCCCGAAATTCGCTATGGCTACACCTTC. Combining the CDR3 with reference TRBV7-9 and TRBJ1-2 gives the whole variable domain DTGVSQNPRHKITKRGQNVTFRCDPISEHNRLYWYRQTLGQGPEFLTYFQNEAQLEKSRLLSDRFSAERPKGSFSTLEIQRTEQGDSAMYLCASSLEPEIRYGYTFGSGTRLTVV.